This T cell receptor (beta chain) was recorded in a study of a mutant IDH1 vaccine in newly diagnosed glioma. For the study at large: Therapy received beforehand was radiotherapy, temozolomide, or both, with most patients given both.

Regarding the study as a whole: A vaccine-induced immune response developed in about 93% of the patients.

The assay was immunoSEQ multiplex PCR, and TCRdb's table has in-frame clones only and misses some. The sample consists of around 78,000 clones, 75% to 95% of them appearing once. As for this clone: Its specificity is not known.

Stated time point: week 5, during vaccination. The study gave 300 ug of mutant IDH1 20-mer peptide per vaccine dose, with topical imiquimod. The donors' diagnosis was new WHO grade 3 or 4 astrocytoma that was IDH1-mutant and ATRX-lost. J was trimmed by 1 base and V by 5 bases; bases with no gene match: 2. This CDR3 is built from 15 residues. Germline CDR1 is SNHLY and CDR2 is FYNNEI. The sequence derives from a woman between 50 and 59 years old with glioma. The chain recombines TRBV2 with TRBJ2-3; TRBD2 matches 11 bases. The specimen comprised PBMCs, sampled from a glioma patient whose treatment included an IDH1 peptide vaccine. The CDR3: CASSRTSGRTDTQYF. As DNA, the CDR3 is TGTGCCAGCAGTAGGACTAGCGGGCGCACAGATACGCAGTATTTT.